This T cell receptor (beta chain) stems from a study of blood T cell repertoires in COVID-19. Across the whole study: Sites across the United States, Italy and Spain contributed samples from acute and convalescent COVID-19.

Germline V gives CDR1 SGDLS, CDR2 YYNGEE. The CDR3 is made up of 12 amino acids. The ends were cut back, 4 bases at V and 7 bases at J, with 11 bases in the middle. Repertoires were generated with immunoSEQ multiplex PCR, while TCRdb's copy carries only in-frame clones and drops some. The repertoire includes 95,000 to 130,000 clones, 90% of them detected once, and 1.8% sits in the top ten. Sequencing used peripheral blood. This clonotype was obtained from a human donor with active COVID-19. The donor label of this sample is uncertain. J is TRBJ1-2 and V is TRBV9; unclear D gene. Here the CDR3 DNA reads TGTGCCAGCAGCCAACGGGCGGGTGGCTACACCTTC. Protein sequence: CASSQRAGGYTF.